This entry lists 29 T cell receptor beta chains sequenced from one sample in a study of T cells in Graves' hyperthyroidism and ophthalmopathy. Researchers amplified the TCR beta CDR3 regions from RNA transcripts. Carried out on the TCR CDR3, a first-round RT-PCR used the HTBI primer set. TCRdb re-analysed the multiplex PCR reads in MiXCR, keeping a single row per CDR3 protein. The sample records 490,000 or so distinct CDR3 sequences, around 43% being singletons. Material for sequencing was peripheral blood or thyroid tissue (not recorded which). The receptors were sampled from an adult woman with Graves' disease, either hyperthyroidism or ophthalmopathy (not recorded which).

This clonotype was counted ten times or more. The DNA of the CDR3 is TGTGCCAGCAGTTTGGAAGGACAGGGGAGGGGCTACACCTTC. Translated, it gives CASSLEGQGRGYTF. The gene calls are TRBV12-3 or TRBV12-4 and TRBJ1-2, with 9 bases lining up with TRBD1. J was trimmed by 8 bases and V by 3 bases; bases with no gene match: 7. This CDR3 region has 14 residues.

This chain links TRBV4-1 with TRBJ2-7; 7 bases agree with TRBD2. The CDR3 has 14 amino acids. Germline CDR1 and CDR2: MGHRA and YSYEKL. Trimming removed 4 bases from V and 5 bases from J; junction bases left unmatched: 8. CDR3 residues: CASSRGGSPNEQYF. The CDR3, as DNA: TGCGCCAGCAGCCGTGGCGGGAGCCCCAACGAGCAGTACTTC.

This clonotype was counted ten times or more. The chain uses TRBV20-1 and TRBJ1-6; TRBD1 aligns across 7 bases. Germline V lookup: CDR1 DFQATT, CDR2 SNEGSKA (reference sequence). There are 13 residues in the CDR3. The CDR3 region is CGISGTVDSPLHF. The CDR3 region has the DNA TGCGGAATCTCCGGGACAGTGGATTCACCCCTCCACTTT.

The sample holds many counts of this clonotype. The J gene is TRBJ2-5, the V gene TRBV14; D gene uncertain. V lost 0 bases to trimming and J lost 9 bases, with 11 bases between them. The length of the CDR3 is 13 residues. Germline CDR1 reads SGHDN; CDR2 reads FVKESK. CDR3 coding DNA: TGTGCCAGCAGCCAAGATGGTGATATACCCCAGTACTTC. Its translation: CASSQDGDIPQYF.

V and J are TRBV7-9 and TRBJ2-5; no clear D gene. From germline, CDR1 is SEHNR and CDR2 FQNEAQ (reference sequence). With 3 bases removed from V and 3 bases from J, the gap between germline ends came to 5 bases. This CDR3 is 12 amino acids long. As DNA, the CDR3 is TGTGCCAGCAGCTTTCCCAAAGAGACCCAGTACTTC. Protein: CASSFPKETQYF. The entire variable domain, with the rest obtained from reference TRBV7-9 and TRBJ2-5, is as follows: DTGVSQNPRHKITKRGQNVTFRCDPISEHNRLYWYRQTLGQGPEFLTYFQNEAQLEKSRLLSDRFSAERPKGSFSTLEIQRTEQGDSAMYLCASSFPKETQYFGPGTRLLVL.

The sample holds many counts of this clonotype. The V call is TRBV20-1, the J call TRBJ1-4, with 7 nucleotides matching TRBD1. The CDR3 has 13 residues. Germline CDR1 and CDR2: DFQATT and SNEGSKA (reference sequence). V lost 6 bases and J lost 5; bases outside the gene matches: 6. Written as DNA, the CDR3 is TGCAGTGCGCACCCGACAGGGAATGAAAAACTGTTTTTT. Its protein product is CSAHPTGNEKLFF.

This sequence joins TRBV20-1 and TRBJ2-7; 11 nucleotides match TRBD2. Trimming cost V 6 bases and J 4 bases; bases outside gene matches: 11. The germline V gene encodes CDR1 DFQATT and CDR2 SNEGSKA (reference sequence). The CDR3 is made up of 15 amino acids. CDR3 protein: CSARTGTSGAYEQYF. DNA for the CDR3: TGCAGTGCGAGAACCGGGACTAGCGGAGCTTACGAGCAGTACTTC.

This clonotype was detected many times. This sequence joins TRBV2 and TRBJ2-5; perhaps TRBD2 as D (5 bases). The V end lost 3 bases, the J end lost 0 bases, and 11 bases lay between the germline ends. Germline V lookup: CDR1 SNHLY, CDR2 FYNNEI. The CDR3 sequence is 15 residues long. Here the CDR3 DNA reads TGTGCCAGCAGTGAGGGAGCGCTGAACCAAGAGACCCAGTACTTC. Translating gives CASSEGALNQETQYF.

The CDR3 DNA is TGTGCCATCAGTGAGTCGGCTCGTGGGAGAATCCAAGAGACCCAGTACTTC. Amino acid sequence: CAISESARGRIQETQYF. The V call is TRBV10-3, the J call TRBJ2-5; tentatively, D is TRBD2 (5 bases). The CDR3 contains 17 residues. The V gene's germline CDR1 is ENHRY and CDR2 SYGVKD. V was shortened by 0 bases and J by 1 base, with 15 bases between the two germline ends.

The chain uses TRBV12-3 or TRBV12-4 and TRBJ2-5, with D possibly matching TRBD1 (6 bases). The CDR3 has 14 residues. Trimming pared 3 bases from V and 2 bases from J, leaving 10 bases between. The DNA of the CDR3 is TGTGCCAGCAGTTTGTTGACAGGACAAGAGACCCAGTACTTC. Translated, it gives CASSLLTGQETQYF.

The V call is TRBV2, the J call TRBJ1-5; 8 bases agree with TRBD1. The ends lost 6 bases at V and 6 bases at J; junction bases unmatched: 7. The germline V gene has CDR1 SNHLY and CDR2 FYNNEI. The CDR3 is 14 amino acids. CDR3 sequence: CASSDQGAGQPQHF. DNA of the CDR3: TGTGCCAGCAGCGACCAGGGGGCTGGTCAGCCCCAGCATTTT.

The sample holds many counts of this clonotype. A read error may account for a junction end that differs from germline. The rearrangement uses TRBV7-7 and TRBJ2-5; 10 bases are a match to TRBD2. This CDR3 is built from 15 residues. CDR1 and CDR2 (germline): SSHAT, FNYEAQ (reference sequence). The CDR3 DNA is TGTGCTAGCAGCCCTCTAGCGGGAGTCCAAGAGACCCAGTACTTC. It is translated as CASSPLAGVQETQYF. Full variable domain (missing parts from reference TRBV7-7 and TRBJ2-5): GAGVSQSPRYKVTKRGQDVTLRCDPISSHATLYWYQQALGQGPEFLTYFNYEAQPDKSGLPSDRFSAERPEGSISTLTIQRTEQRDSAMYRCASSPLAGVQETQYFGPGTRLLVL.

This chain joins TRBV4-1 and TRBJ2-7; no firm D call. Per germline, CDR1 MGHRA and CDR2 YSYEKL. CDR3 length: 16 amino acids. V was pared by 0 bases and J by 5 bases, with 17 bases between. CDR3 residues: CASSQDLVRMHHEQYF. The CDR3 DNA is TGCGCCAGCAGCCAAGATCTTGTCAGGATGCACCACGAGCAGTACTTC.

This clonotype was counted many times. The chain has TRBV5-4 and TRBJ2-2; 9 positions agree with TRBD2. The CDR3 length is 16 residues. Germline V gene data show CDR1 as SGHNT and CDR2 as YYREEE (reference sequence). After removal of 4 bases from V and 4 bases from J, the junction contained 8 bases not matched to a gene. The CDR3 DNA is TGTGCCAGCAGCCAAAAAGCGGGAGGAAGCACCGGGGAGCTGTTTTTT. It is translated as CASSQKAGGSTGELFF.

The rearrangement uses TRBV24-1 and TRBJ2-5, with TRBD1 as a possible D gene (6 bases). CDR1 is KGHDR, CDR2 SFDVKD, per germline. Trimming left V 1 base short and J 4 bases short, with 12 bases between. The CDR3 spans 15 residues. The CDR3 sequence: CATSDFGQGRETQYF. CDR3 nucleotides: TGTGCCACCAGTGATTTTGGTCAGGGGAGAGAGACCCAGTACTTC.

This clonotype came up many times. This chain uses TRBV29-1 with TRBJ1-2; D gene uncertain. The V end was cut by 5 bases, the J end by 3 bases, with 16 bases between. The CDR3 loop spans 14 amino acids. The germline V gene has CDR1 SQVTM and CDR2 ANQGSEA. CDR3 sequence: CSVRVSGGDYGYTF. DNA for the CDR3: TGCAGCGTTCGCGTCTCAGGAGGAGACTATGGCTACACCTTC.

This clonotype is a singleton in its sample. The chain employs TRBV12-3 or TRBV12-4 and TRBJ1-1; D gene ambiguous. This CDR3 has 12 amino acids. The V end was cut by 0 bases, the J end by 11 bases, with 10 bases between. CDR3 DNA: TGTGCCAGCAGTTTAGCGGGAGTGGATGCTTTCTTT. As protein: CASSLAGVDAFF.

This clonotype was found once. V and J are TRBV7-2 and TRBJ2-5, with D perhaps matching TRBD2 (5 bases). V was cut by 9 bases and J by 5 bases, with 7 bases left in between. Germline V lookup: CDR1 SGHTA, CDR2 FQGNSA. This CDR3 has 10 amino acids. CDR3 region: CARRTETQYF. In DNA, the CDR3 is TGTGCCAGACGGACTGAGACCCAGTACTTC.

At least ten counts were recorded for this clonotype. The V call is TRBV7-3, the J call TRBJ2-7; 13 bases match TRBD2. The germline CDR1 and CDR2 sequences are SGHTA and FQGTGA. V dropped 7 bases and J dropped 7; count of bases not matched to a gene: 16. This CDR3 is built from 17 residues. Here the CDR3 reads CASNHPLPGLAGNEQYF. The CDR3 nucleotides read TGTGCCAGCAACCATCCTCTCCCGGGACTAGCGGGAAATGAGCAGTACTTC. The full variable domain, in which reference TRBV7-3 and TRBJ2-7 provide the parts outside the CDR3, is GAGVSQTPSNKVTEKGKYVELRCDPISGHTALYWYRQSLGQGPEFLIYFQGTGAADDSGLPNDRFFAVRPEGSVSTLKIQRTERGDSAVYLCASNHPLPGLAGNEQYFGPGTRLTVT.

The chain employs TRBV19 and TRBJ1-4; D gene uncertain. The V and J ends lost 5 bases and 8 bases respectively, with 9 bases between them. CDR3 size: 12 residues. Germline assignment: CDR1 LNHDA and CDR2 SQIVND (reference sequence). In nucleotides, the CDR3 is TGTGCCAGTAGTCTGCGCTCGGAAAAACTGTTTTTT. Its translation: CASSLRSEKLFF.

In the case of this clonotype: Given a much more abundant clone one base away, this may be a read error. V and J are TRBV3-1 and TRBJ1-6; no clear D gene. This CDR3 region has 13 residues. Trimming removed 4 bases from V and 8 bases from J, with 9 bases in between. Germline V gives CDR1 LGHDT, CDR2 YNNKEL (reference sequence). Written as DNA, the CDR3 is TGTGCCAGCAGCCGACACGGGGATTCACCCCTCCACTTT. It encodes CASSRHGDSPLHF.

There are a few counts of this clonotype. The chain employs TRBV2 and TRBJ1-2, with D perhaps matching TRBD1 (5 bases). This CDR3 spans 13 amino acids. The V gene lost 4 bases and the J gene lost 6 bases, with 12 bases spanning the gap. Germline values: CDR1 SNHLY, CDR2 FYNNEI. This chain's CDR3 is CASSGMTADGYTF. As DNA, the CDR3 is TGTGCCAGCAGTGGGATGACAGCCGATGGCTACACCTTC.

This clonotype was detected ten times or more. This chain joins TRBV2 and TRBJ2-7; tentatively, D is TRBD2 (5 bases). The CDR3 runs to 15 residues. The germline V gene has CDR1 SNHLY and CDR2 FYNNEI. The V end was cut by 8 bases, the J end by 0 bases, with 17 bases between. The CDR3 nucleotides read TGTGCCAGCCTAGGAGGCAGACGAACCTCCTACGAGCAGTACTTC. This gives the protein CASLGGRRTSYEQYF.

This clonotype was observed a single time. The V gene is TRBV10-3, the J gene TRBJ2-5; 7 bases align to TRBD2. J was trimmed by 9 bases and V by 4 bases; bases with no gene match: 5. The germline gives CDR1 ENHRY, CDR2 SYGVKD. The CDR3 is made up of 12 amino acids. CDR3 amino acids: CAISVSREAQYF. The CDR3 nucleotides read TGTGCCATCAGTGTCAGCCGGGAGGCCCAGTACTTC.

The gene calls are TRBV24-1 and TRBJ1-2; D is possibly TRBD1 (6 bases). From germline, CDR1 is KGHDR and CDR2 SFDVKD. V was pared by 4 bases and J by 4 bases, with 15 bases between. The CDR3 sequence is 15 residues long. The CDR3 bases are TGTGCCACCAGTGAGGGGGGCATGGAAGTCTATGGCTACACCTTC. Its translation: CATSEGGMEVYGYTF.

This clonotype was seen a handful of times. The chain has TRBV20-1 and TRBJ2-2; 9 nucleotides agree with TRBD2. The trim removed 5 bases at V and 7 bases at J, leaving 5 bases unmatched. The CDR3 extends over 13 amino acids. The germline V gene encodes CDR1 DFQATT and CDR2 SNEGSKA (reference sequence). CDR3 coding DNA: TGCAGTGCTTTAGCGGGAGTAGGCGGGGAGCTGTTTTTT. Residues: CSALAGVGGELFF.

This chain joins TRBV29-1 and TRBJ2-7, with 11 nucleotides matching TRBD2. Germline V gives CDR1 SQVTM, CDR2 ANQGSEA. The V and J ends lost 6 bases and 2 bases, in that order; junction bases with no gene match: 6. The CDR3 totals 14 residues. This chain's CDR3 is CSVTGTSGPYEQYF. CDR3 in DNA: TGCAGCGTGACCGGGACTAGCGGTCCCTACGAGCAGTACTTC.

On this clonotype itself: Its ends do not fully match the called genes, so a read error is possible. This sequence joins TRBV5-1 and TRBJ2-6; no reliable D call. Per germline, CDR1 SGHRS and CDR2 YFSETQ. The CDR3 has 10 residues. This CDR3 is CASSIHVMTF. The CDR3 DNA reads TGCGCCAGCAGTATTCACGTCATGACTTTC.

The J gene is TRBJ1-2, the V gene TRBV7-9, with TRBD1 matching 10 bases. V dropped 1 base and J dropped 6; count of bases not matched to a gene: 2. CDR1 and CDR2 from the germline V gene are SEHNR and FQNEAQ (reference sequence). The CDR3 is 14 residues long. The CDR3 spells CASSLDGTGDGYTF. The CDR3 bases are TGTGCCAGCAGCTTAGACGGGACAGGGGATGGCTACACCTTC.